These 4 T cell receptor beta chains originate from one sample sequenced in a study of blood T cell repertoires in COVID-19. Repertoires were generated with immunoSEQ multiplex PCR, while TCRdb's copy carries only in-frame clones and drops some. The data show some 110,000 clones, about 86% seen once. The sequenced sample consisted of peripheral blood. The receptor set was obtained from a man between 65 and 85 years old who had recovered from COVID-19.

This chain joins TRBV19 and TRBJ2-7; 9 bases line up with TRBD1. Germline loops: CDR1 LNHDA, CDR2 SQIVND (reference sequence). The CDR3 contains 12 residues. Germline trimming cut 10 bases from V and 9 bases from J; bases unmatched to any gene: 10. CDR3 nucleotides: TGTGCCACCTCGACAGGGGGGCGCGGGCAGTACTTC. Amino acids: CATSTGGRGQYF.

The rearrangement joins TRBV2 to TRBJ1-5, with 11 bases that match TRBD1. CDR1 and CDR2 from the germline V gene are SNHLY and FYNNEI. The CDR3 spans 16 residues. The trim removed 6 bases at V and 2 bases at J, leaving 6 bases unmatched. CDR3 in DNA: TGTGCCAGCAGACGGGACAGGGGGACGGGCAATCAGCCCCAGCATTTT. Its translation is CASRRDRGTGNQPQHF.

This sequence joins TRBV4-3 and TRBJ1-2; D remains ambiguous. The CDR3 has 13 residues. The germline V gene has CDR1 LGHNA and CDR2 YSLEER. Deletions cut 0 bases from V and 5 bases from J, with 7 bases between. The DNA for the CDR3 is TGCGCCAGCAGCCAAGAGGGAGAGTATGGCTACACCTTC. This codes for CASSQEGEYGYTF.

This clone has a handful of counts. This chain uses TRBV5-4 with TRBJ2-3, with 9 positions matching TRBD1. The CDR3 is made up of 15 amino acids. The germline V gene has CDR1 SGHNT and CDR2 YYREEE (reference sequence). Trimming took 4 bases from V and 3 from J; bases not matched to a gene: 6. CDR3 nucleotide sequence: TGTGCCAGCAGCCCCGGGACAGGGTTGACAGATACGCAGTATTTT. The encoded protein is CASSPGTGLTDTQYF.